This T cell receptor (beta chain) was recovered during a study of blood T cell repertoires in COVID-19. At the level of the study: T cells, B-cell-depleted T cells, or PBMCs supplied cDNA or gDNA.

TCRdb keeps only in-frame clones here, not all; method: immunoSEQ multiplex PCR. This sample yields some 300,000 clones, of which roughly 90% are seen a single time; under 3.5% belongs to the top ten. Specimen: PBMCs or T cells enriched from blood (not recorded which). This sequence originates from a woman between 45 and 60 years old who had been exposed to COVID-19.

DNA of the CDR3: TGCGCCAGCAGCTTGGCCGAAGGGACAGGGTACAATGAGCAGTTCTTC. It yields the protein CASSLAEGTGYNEQFF. V and J are TRBV5-1 and TRBJ2-1; 9 nucleotides match TRBD1. The germline gives CDR1 SGHRS, CDR2 YFSETQ. There are 16 residues in the CDR3. Trimming cost V 0 bases and J 4 bases; bases outside gene matches: 5.